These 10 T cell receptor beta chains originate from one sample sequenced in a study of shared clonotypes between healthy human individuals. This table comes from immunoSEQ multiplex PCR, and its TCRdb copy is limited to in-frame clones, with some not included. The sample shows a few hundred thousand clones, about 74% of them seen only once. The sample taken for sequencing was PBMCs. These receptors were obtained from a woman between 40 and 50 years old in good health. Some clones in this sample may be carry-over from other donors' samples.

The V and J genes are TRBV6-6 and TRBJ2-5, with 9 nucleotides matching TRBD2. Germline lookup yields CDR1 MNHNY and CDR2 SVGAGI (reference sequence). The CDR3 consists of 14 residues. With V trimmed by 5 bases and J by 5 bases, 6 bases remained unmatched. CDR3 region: CASSGASGMETQYF. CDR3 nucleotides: TGTGCCAGCAGTGGGGCTAGCGGGATGGAGACCCAGTACTTC.

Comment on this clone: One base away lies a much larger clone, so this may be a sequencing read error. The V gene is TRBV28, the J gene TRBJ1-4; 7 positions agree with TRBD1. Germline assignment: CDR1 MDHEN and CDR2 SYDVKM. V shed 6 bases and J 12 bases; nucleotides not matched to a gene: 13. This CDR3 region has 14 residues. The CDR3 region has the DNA TGTGCCAGCAGAACACAGGGGACGGGAGAAGAACTGTTTTTT. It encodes CASRTQGTGEELFF.

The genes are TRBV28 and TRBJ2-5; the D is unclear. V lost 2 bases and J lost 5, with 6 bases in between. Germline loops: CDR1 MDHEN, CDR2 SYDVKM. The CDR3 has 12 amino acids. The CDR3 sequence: CASSLGWETQYF. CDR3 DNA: TGTGCCAGCAGTTTAGGATGGGAGACCCAGTACTTC.

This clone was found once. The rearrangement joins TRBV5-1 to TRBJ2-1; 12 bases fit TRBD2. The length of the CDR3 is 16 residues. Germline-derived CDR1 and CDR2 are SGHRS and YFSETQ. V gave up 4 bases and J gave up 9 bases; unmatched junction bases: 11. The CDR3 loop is CASSPGTSGFLGEQFF. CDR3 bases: TGCGCCAGCAGCCCCGGGACTAGCGGGTTCTTGGGTGAGCAGTTCTTC.

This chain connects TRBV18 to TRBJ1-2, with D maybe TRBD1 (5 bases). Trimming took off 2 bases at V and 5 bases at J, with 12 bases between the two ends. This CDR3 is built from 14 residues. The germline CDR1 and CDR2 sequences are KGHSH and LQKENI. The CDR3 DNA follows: TGTGCCAGCTCACCAAGTGGGGGATCTTATGGCTACACCTTC. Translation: CASSPSGGSYGYTF.

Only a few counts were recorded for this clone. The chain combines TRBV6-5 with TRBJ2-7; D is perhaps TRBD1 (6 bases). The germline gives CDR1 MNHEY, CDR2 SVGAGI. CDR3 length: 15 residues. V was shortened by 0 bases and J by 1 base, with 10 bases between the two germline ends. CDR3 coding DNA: TGTGCCAGCAGTTACTCTCCGACAGGTTCCTACGAGCAGTACTTC. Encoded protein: CASSYSPTGSYEQYF.

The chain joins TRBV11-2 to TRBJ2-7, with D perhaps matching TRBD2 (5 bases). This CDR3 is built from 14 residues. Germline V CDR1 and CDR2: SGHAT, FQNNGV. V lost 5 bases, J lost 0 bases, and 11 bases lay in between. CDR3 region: CASSRTVSSYEQYF. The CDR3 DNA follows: TGTGCCAGCAGCAGGACTGTAAGCTCCTACGAGCAGTACTTC.

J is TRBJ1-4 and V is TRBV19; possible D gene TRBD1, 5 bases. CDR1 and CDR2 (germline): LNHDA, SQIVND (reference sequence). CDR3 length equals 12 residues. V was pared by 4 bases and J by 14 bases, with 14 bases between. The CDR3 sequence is CASSTDGGGLFF. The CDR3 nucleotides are TGTGCCAGTAGTACAGACGGGGGAGGGCTGTTTTTT. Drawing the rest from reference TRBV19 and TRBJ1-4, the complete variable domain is DGGITQSPKYLFRKEGQNVTLSCEQNLNHDAMYWYRQDPGQGLRLIYYSQIVNDFQKGDIAEGYSVSREKKESFPLTVTSAQKNPTAFYLCASSTDGGGLFFGSGTQLSVL.

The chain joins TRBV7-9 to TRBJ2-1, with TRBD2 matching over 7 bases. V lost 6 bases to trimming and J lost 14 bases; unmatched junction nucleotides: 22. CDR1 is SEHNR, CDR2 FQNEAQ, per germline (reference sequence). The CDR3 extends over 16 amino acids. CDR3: CASRPAGDAVGTSKFF. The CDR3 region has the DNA TGTGCCAGCAGGCCCGCGGGAGACGCAGTCGGGACCAGCAAGTTCTTC.

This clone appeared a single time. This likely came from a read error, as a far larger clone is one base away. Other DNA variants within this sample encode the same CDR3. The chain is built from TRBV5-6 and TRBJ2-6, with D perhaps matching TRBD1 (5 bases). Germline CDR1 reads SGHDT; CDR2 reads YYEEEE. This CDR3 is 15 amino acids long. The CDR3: CASSYGPSGANVLTF. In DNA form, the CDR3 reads TGTGCCAGCAGCTATGGGCCCTCTGGGGCCAACGTTCTGACTTTC.